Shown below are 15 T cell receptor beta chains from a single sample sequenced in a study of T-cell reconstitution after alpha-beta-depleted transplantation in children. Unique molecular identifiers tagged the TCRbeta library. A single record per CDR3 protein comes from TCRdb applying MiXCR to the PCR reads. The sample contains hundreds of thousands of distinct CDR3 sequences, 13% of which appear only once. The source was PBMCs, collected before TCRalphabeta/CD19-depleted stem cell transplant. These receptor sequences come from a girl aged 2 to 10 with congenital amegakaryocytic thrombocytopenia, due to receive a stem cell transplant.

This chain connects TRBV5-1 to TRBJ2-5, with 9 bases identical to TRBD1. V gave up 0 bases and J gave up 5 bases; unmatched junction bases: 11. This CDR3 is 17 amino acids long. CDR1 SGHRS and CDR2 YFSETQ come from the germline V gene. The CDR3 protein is CASSLVPGQGIFETQYF. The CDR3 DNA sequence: TGCGCCAGCAGCTTGGTTCCGGGACAGGGAATTTTCGAGACCCAGTACTTC.

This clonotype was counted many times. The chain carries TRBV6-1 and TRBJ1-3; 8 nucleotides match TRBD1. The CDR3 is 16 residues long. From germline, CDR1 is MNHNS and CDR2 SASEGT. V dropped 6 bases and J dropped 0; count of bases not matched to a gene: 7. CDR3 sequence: CASRGTGRSSGNTIYF. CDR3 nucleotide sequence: TGTGCCAGCAGAGGGACAGGCCGCAGCTCTGGAAACACCATATATTTT.

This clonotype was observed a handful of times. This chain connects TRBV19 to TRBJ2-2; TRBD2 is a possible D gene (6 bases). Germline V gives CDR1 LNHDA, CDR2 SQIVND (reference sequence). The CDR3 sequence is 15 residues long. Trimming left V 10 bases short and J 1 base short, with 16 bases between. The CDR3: CATMWGRRNTGELFF. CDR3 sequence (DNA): TGTGCCACTATGTGGGGGAGGAGGAACACCGGGGAGCTGTTTTTT. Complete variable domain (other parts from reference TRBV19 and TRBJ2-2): DGGITQSPKYLFRKEGQNVTLSCEQNLNHDAMYWYRQDPGQGLRLIYYSQIVNDFQKGDIAEGYSVSREKKESFPLTVTSAQKNPTAFYLCATMWGRRNTGELFFGEGSRLTVL.

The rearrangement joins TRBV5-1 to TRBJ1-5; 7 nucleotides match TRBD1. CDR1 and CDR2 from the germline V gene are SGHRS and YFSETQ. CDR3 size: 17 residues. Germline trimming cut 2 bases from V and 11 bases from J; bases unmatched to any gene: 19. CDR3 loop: CASSFPLRETGSRAQHF. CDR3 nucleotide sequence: TGCGCCAGCAGCTTTCCCCTTAGAGAGACAGGGTCAAGGGCCCAGCATTTT.

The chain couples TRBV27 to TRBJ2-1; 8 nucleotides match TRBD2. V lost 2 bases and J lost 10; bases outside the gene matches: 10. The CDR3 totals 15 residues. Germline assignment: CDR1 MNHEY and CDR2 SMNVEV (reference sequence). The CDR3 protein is CASSLELADPKEQFF. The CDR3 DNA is TGTGCCAGCAGTTTAGAACTAGCGGACCCTAAAGAGCAGTTCTTC.

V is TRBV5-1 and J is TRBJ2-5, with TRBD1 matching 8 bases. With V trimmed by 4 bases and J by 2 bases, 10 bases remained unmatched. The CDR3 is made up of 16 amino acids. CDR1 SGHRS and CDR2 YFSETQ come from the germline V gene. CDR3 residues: CASSPDPTGVQETQYF. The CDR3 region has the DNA TGCGCCAGCAGCCCGGACCCGACAGGGGTTCAAGAGACCCAGTACTTC.

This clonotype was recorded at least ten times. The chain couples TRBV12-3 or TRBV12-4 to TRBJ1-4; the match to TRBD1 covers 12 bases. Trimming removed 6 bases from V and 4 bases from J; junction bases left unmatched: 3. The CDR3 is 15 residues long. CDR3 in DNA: TGTGCCAGCAGCGGGACAGGGGGCCGTAATGAAAAACTGTTTTTT. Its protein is CASSGTGGRNEKLFF.

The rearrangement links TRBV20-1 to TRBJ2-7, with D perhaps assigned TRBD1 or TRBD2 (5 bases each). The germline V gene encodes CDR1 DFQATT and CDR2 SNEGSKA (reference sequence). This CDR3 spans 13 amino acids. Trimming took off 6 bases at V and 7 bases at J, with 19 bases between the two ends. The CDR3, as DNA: TGCAGTGCGTTGGGACGGTTCGTAAAGGAGCAGTACTTC. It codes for CSALGRFVKEQYF.

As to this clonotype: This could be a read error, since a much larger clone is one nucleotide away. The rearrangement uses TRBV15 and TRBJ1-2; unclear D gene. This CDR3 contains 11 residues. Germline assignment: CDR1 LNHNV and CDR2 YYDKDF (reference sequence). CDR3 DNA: TGTACCACCAGCAGAGAAATCTTCTACACCTTC. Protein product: CTTSREIFYTF.

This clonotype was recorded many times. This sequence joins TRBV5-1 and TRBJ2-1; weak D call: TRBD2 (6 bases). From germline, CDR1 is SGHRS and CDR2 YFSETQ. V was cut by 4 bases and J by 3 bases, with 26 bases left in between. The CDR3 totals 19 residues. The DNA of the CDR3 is TGCGCCAGCAGCCCCGAAGGAGGGCTACCAGTACCTTACTACAATGAGCAGTTCTTC. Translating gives CASSPEGGLPVPYYNEQFF.

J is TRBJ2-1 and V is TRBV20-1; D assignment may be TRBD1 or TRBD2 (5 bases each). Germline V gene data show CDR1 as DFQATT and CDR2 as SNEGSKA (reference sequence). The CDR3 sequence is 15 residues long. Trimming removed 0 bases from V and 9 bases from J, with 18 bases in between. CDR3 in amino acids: CSARDGSGTPGEQFF. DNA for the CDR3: TGCAGTGCTAGAGATGGCTCCGGGACGCCCGGTGAGCAGTTCTTC.

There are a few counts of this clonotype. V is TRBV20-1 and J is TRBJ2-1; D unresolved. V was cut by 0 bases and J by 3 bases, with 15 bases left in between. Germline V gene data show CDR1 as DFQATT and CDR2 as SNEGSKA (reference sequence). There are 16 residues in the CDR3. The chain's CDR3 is CSARDEQATFYNEQFF. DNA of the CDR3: TGCAGTGCTAGAGATGAGCAGGCTACCTTCTACAATGAGCAGTTCTTC.

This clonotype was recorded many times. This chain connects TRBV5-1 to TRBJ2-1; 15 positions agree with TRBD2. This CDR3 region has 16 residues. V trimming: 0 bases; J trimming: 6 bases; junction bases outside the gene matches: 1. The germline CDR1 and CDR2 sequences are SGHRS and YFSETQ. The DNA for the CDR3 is TGCGCCAGCAGCTTGGCGGGACTAGCGGGAGGCAATGAGCAGTTCTTC. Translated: CASSLAGLAGGNEQFF.

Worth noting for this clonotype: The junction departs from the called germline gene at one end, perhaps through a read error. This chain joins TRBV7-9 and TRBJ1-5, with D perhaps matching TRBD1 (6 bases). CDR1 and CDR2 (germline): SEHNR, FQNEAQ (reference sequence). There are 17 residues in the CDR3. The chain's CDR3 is CASSLGPGAYSNQHQHF. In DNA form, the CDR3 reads TGTGCCAGCAGCTTAGGCCCGGGGGCTTATAGCAATCAGCACCAGCATTTT.

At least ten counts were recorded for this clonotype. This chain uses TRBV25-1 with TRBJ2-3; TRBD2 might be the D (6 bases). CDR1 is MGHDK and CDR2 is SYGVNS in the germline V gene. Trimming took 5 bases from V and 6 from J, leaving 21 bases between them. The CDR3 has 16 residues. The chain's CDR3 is CASSNSGGASADTQYF. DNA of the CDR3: TGTGCCAGCAGTAATTCTGGAGGGGCTAGTGCGGATACGCAGTATTTT.